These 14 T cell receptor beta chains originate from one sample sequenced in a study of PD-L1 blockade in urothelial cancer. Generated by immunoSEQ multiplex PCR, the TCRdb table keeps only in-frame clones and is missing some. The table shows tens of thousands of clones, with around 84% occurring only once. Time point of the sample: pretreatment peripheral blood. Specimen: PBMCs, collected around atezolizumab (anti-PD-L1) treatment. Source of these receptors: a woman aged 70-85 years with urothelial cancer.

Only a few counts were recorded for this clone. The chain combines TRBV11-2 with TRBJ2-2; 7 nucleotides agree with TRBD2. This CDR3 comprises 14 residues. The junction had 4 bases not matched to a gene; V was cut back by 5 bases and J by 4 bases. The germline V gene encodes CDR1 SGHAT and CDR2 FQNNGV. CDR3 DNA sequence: TGTGCCAGCAGCGGGGGACTACCCACCGGGGAGCTGTTTTTT. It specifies CASSGGLPTGELFF.

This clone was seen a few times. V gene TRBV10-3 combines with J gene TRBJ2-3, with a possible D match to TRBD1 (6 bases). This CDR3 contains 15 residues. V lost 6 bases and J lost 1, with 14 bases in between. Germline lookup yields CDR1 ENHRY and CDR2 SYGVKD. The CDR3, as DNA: TGTGCCATCAGCTATACAGGGTCGGGCACAGATACGCAGTATTTT. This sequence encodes CAISYTGSGTDTQYF.

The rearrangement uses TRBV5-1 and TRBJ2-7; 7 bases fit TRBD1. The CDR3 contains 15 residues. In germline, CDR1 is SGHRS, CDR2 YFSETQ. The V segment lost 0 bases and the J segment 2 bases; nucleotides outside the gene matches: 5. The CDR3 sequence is CASSLGWDRAYEQYF. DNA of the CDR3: TGCGCCAGCAGCTTGGGTTGGGACAGAGCCTACGAGCAGTACTTC.

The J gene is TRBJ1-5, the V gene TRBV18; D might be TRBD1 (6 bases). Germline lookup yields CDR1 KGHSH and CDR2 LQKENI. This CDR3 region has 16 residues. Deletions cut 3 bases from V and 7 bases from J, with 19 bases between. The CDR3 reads CASSPSGHLMGQPQHF. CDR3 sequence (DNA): TGTGCCAGCTCACCGTCGGGACACCTAATGGGGCAGCCCCAGCATTTT.

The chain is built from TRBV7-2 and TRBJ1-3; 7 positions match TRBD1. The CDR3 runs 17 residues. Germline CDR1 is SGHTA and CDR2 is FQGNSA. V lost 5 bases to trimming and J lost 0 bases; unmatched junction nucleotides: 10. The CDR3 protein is CASSPQGTRASGNTIYF. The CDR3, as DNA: TGTGCCAGCAGCCCACAGGGGACTCGAGCCTCTGGAAACACCATATATTTT. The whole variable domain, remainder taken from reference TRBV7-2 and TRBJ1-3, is GAGVSQSPSNKVTEKGKDVELRCDPISGHTALYWYRQSLGQGLEFLIYFQGNSAPDKSGLPSDRFSAERTGGSVSTLTIQRTQQEDSAVYLCASSPQGTRASGNTIYFGEGSWLTVV.

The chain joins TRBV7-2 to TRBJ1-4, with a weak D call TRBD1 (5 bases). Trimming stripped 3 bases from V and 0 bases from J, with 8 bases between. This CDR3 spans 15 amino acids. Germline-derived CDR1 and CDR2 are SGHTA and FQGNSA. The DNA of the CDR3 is TGTGCCAGCAGCTTGGCAGGGACAACTAATGAAAAACTGTTTTTT. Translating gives CASSLAGTTNEKLFF.

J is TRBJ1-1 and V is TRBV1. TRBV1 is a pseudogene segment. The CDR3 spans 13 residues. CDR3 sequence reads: CTSRPPGNTEAFF. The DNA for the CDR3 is TGCACCAGCAGACCACCCGGGAACACTGAAGCTTTCTTT.

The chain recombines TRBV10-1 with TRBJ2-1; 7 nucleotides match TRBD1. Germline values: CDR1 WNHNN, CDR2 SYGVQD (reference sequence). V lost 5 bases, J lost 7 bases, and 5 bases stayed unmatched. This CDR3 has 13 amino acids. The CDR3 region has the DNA TGCGCCAGCAGTCCGGGACAGACAAATGAGCAGTTCTTC. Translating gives CASSPGQTNEQFF.

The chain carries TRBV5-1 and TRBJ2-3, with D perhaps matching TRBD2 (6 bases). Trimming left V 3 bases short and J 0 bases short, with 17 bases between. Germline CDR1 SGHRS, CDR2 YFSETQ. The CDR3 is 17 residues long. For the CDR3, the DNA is TGCGCCAGCAGCTCTGGCTGGGTGGGGACTAGCACAGATACGCAGTATTTT. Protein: CASSSGWVGTSTDTQYF.

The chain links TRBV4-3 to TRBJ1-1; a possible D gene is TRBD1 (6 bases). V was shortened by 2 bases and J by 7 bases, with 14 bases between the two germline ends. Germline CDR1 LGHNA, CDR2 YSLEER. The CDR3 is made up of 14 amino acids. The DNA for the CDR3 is TGCGCCAGCAGCCAAAACGGACAGCTGGGTGAAGCTTTCTTT. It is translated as CASSQNGQLGEAFF.

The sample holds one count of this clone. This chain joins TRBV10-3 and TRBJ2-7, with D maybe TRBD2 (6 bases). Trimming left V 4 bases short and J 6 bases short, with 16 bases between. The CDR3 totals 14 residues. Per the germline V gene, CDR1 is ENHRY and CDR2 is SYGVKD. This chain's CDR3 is CAISGGETLGEQYF. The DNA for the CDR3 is TGTGCCATCAGTGGGGGGGAGACCCTTGGCGAGCAGTACTTC.

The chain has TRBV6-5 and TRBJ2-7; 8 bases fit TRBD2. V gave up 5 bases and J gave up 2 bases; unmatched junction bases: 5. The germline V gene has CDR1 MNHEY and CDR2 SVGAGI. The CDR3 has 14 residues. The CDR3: CASSTRGAAYEQYF. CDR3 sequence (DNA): TGTGCCAGCAGTACGCGGGGGGCCGCCTACGAGCAGTACTTC.

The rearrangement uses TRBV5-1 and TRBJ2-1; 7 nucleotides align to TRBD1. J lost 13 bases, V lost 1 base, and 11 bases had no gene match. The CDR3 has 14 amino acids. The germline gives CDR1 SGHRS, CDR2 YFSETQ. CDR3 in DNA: TGCGCCAGCAGCTTGTCAACTGGTGACAGGGAACAGTTCTTC. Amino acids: CASSLSTGDREQFF.

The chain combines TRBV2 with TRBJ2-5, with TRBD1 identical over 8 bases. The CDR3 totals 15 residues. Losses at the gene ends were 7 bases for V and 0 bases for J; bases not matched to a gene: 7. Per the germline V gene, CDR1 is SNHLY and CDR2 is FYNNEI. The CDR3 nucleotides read TGTGCCAGCACCGAGGGACAGGTAAACCAAGAGACCCAGTACTTC. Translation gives CASTEGQVNQETQYF.